The rows below give T cell receptor beta chains drawn from one sample of a study of response to subunit inactivated influenza vaccine. TCRdb reprocessed the RT-PCR reads via MiXCR and lists one record per CDR3 protein. The sample lists roughly 670,000 distinct CDR3 sequences, 14% occurring once. The starting material was PBMCs from blood, obtained 14 to 15 days before vaccination. The receptors derive from a man aged 45-65 years who received an inactivated influenza vaccine. Both conserved end residues are part of each CDR3. A D gene is named only where the DNA matches it firmly. Rows give clone size only sometimes, using once, few, many, or a class for an expanded clone.

TRBV27,NA,few,TRBJ2-7,CASSFASWSEQYF,TGTGCCAGCAGTTTTGCTAGCTGGAGCGAGCAGTACTTC
TRBV12-3/TRBV12-4,NA,many,TRBJ2-4,CASSPGLVGVGTKNIQYF,TGTGCCAGCAGCCCGGGATTGGTTGGAGTTGGAACCAAAAACATTCAGTACTTC
TRBV7-6,TRBD1,few,TRBJ1-6,CASSQTGNGSPLHF,TGTGCCAGCAGCCAGACAGGGAACGGTTCACCCCTCCACTTT
TRBV4-2,NA,NA,TRBJ2-6,CASSQDRGNGANVLTF,TGTGCCAGCAGCCAAGACCGGGGTAACGGGGCCAACGTCCTGACTTTC
TRBV20-1,TRBD2,NA,TRBJ2-7,CSAETSGSYEQYF,TGCAGTGCTGAGACTAGCGGATCCTACGAGCAGTACTTC
TRBV5-1,TRBD1,once,TRBJ2-7,CASSSTTGAIPYEQYF,TGCGCCAGCAGCTCCACTACAGGGGCGATCCCCTACGAGCAGTACTTC
TRBV7-2,NA,few,TRBJ2-7,CASSLLSGGSSYEQYF,TGTGCCAGCAGCTTACTGAGTGGGGGGTCCTCCTACGAGCAGTACTTC
TRBV27,NA,many,TRBJ1-4,CASRPIQSTNEKLFF,TGTGCCAGCAGGCCCATCCAGTCAACTAATGAAAAACTGTTTTTT
TRBV7-2,TRBD1,many,TRBJ1-5,CASSQRTGLNQPQHF,TGTGCCAGCAGCCAACGGACAGGGCTAAATCAGCCCCAGCATTTT
TRBV7-7,NA,many,TRBJ2-3,CASSPAALGITDTQYF,TGTGCCAGCAGCCCCGCCGCCCTAGGAATCACAGATACGCAGTATTTT
TRBV7-2,NA,NA,TRBJ2-3,CASSLAATTPDTQYF,TGTGCCAGCAGCTTAGCCGCCACAACTCCAGATACGCAGTATTTT
TRBV5-1,NA,many,TRBJ2-1,CASSLQDEQFF,TGCGCCAGCAGTCTTCAGGATGAGCAGTTCTTC
TRBV9,TRBD2,NA,TRBJ2-1,CASSVALAGAPYEQFF,TGTGCCAGCAGCGTAGCCCTAGCGGGAGCCCCCTATGAGCAGTTCTTC
TRBV20-1,NA,many,TRBJ2-3,CSARELMLADTDTQYF,TGCAGTGCTAGAGAGTTGATGTTGGCCGACACAGATACGCAGTATTTT
TRBV20-1,NA,few,TRBJ2-3,CSARVAVGNTDTQYF,TGCAGTGCTAGAGTAGCTGTCGGTAACACAGATACGCAGTATTTT
TRBV7-8,TRBD2,many,TRBJ2-7,CASSPLGGLNEQYF,TGTGCCAGCAGCCCCCTGGGAGGGCTGAACGAGCAGTACTTC
TRBV12-3/TRBV12-4,NA,few,TRBJ2-2,CASSLNPNTGELFF,TGTGCCAGCAGTTTAAATCCCAACACCGGGGAGCTGTTTTTT
TRBV2,NA,many,TRBJ2-1,CASSLSYGSYNEQFF,TGTGCCAGCAGTCTATCTTATGGATCATACAATGAGCAGTTCTTC
TRBV6-2/TRBV6-3,NA,NA,TRBJ1-5,CASSRNRDQGNQPQHF,TGTGCCAGCAGCCGAAACAGGGACCAGGGCAATCAGCCCCAGCATTTT
TRBV6-2/TRBV6-3,NA,NA,TRBJ2-1,CASSGTGAINEQFF,TGTGCCAGCAGTGGGACCGGGGCAATCAATGAGCAGTTCTTC